The 32 T cell receptor beta chains below come from one sample, sequenced in a study of Graves' ophthalmopathy and Graves' hyperthyroidism. The sequenced template was RNA, covering the TCR beta CDR3 region. In the first round, RT-PCR was carried out with HTBI primers, and a multiplex PCR formed the second round. From the multiplex PCR reads, TCRdb called clonotypes with MiXCR, one entry per CDR3 protein. The sample holds under 250,000 distinct CDR3 sequences, over 25% seen once. The sample comprised peripheral blood. The receptors shown here come from a man between 45 and 60 years old with Graves' ophthalmopathy.

This clonotype was observed a handful of times. This sequence joins TRBV29-1 and TRBJ1-2; perhaps TRBD1 as D (5 bases). The germline V gene encodes CDR1 SQVTM and CDR2 ANQGSEA. The CDR3 loop spans 12 amino acids. V was pared by 4 bases and J by 4 bases, with 10 bases between. The CDR3 DNA sequence: TGCAGCGTTGGGGGGGTCAGCTATGGCTACACCTTC. This sequence encodes CSVGGVSYGYTF. Filled out from reference TRBV29-1 and TRBJ1-2, the complete variable domain reads SAVISQKPSRDICQRGTSLTIQCQVDSQVTMMFWYRQQPGQSLTLIATANQGSEATYESGFVIDKFPISRPNLTFSTLTVSNMSPEDSSIYLCSVGGVSYGYTFGSGTRLTVV.

Here the CDR3 DNA reads TGTGCCAGCAGCTTACGGTCCGCCGGGGACGGCTCACCCCTCCACTTT. The encoded protein is CASSLRSAGDGSPLHF. The chain carries TRBV11-2 and TRBJ1-6, with D tentatively TRBD1 (5 bases). The CDR3 runs to 16 residues. V lost 2 bases to trimming and J lost 10 bases, with 18 bases between them. Germline V gene data show CDR1 as SGHAT and CDR2 as FQNNGV.

At least ten counts were recorded for this clonotype. V and J are TRBV6-1 and TRBJ2-5, with TRBD1 matching 8 bases. The CDR3 runs to 11 residues. Germline V lookup: CDR1 MNHNS, CDR2 SASEGT. V lost 10 bases, J lost 5 bases, and 3 bases stayed unmatched. The CDR3 protein is CATDRGETQYF. The CDR3 nucleotides read TGTGCCACCGACAGGGGTGAGACCCAGTACTTC.

This clonotype was counted ten times or more. The chain is built from TRBV29-1 and TRBJ2-5, with 8 bases lining up with TRBD2. This CDR3 is 13 amino acids long. Germline CDR1 is SQVTM and CDR2 is ANQGSEA. The ends lost 7 bases at V and 2 bases at J; junction bases unmatched: 6. The CDR3 DNA sequence: TGCAGCGAAGCTAGCGGGTTACAAGAGACCCAGTACTTC. This codes for CSEASGLQETQYF.

This clonotype appeared many times. This sequence joins TRBV4-3 and TRBJ2-7; 13 nucleotides line up with TRBD2. The CDR3 is 15 residues long. J lost 2 bases, V lost 4 bases, and 2 bases had no gene match. CDR1 and CDR2 from the germline V gene are LGHNA and YSLEER. CDR3 amino acids: CASSPGLAGAYEQYF. DNA of the CDR3: TGCGCCAGCAGCCCAGGACTAGCGGGAGCCTACGAGCAGTACTTC.

This clonotype occurred many times. This chain links TRBV28 with TRBJ2-7; D perhaps matches TRBD1 (5 bases). Between the trimmed V and J ends, which lost 6 bases and 1 base, there was a span of 19 bases. The CDR3 is made up of 16 amino acids. Germline-derived CDR1 and CDR2 are MDHEN and SYDVKM. The CDR3 coding sequence is TGTGCCAGCAGCTTAGGTACAAGGGGTTTTTCCTACGAGCAGTACTTC. Translation: CASSLGTRGFSYEQYF.

The table lists this clonotype with many counts. The J gene is TRBJ2-7, the V gene TRBV3-1; 8 nucleotides match TRBD1. The CDR3 contains 15 residues. V trimming: 1 base; J trimming: 4 bases; junction bases outside the gene matches: 6. Germline CDR1 reads LGHDT; CDR2 reads YNNKEL (reference sequence). The CDR3 spells CASSQAAGGYYEQYF. The CDR3 bases are TGTGCCAGCAGCCAAGCGGCAGGGGGCTATTACGAGCAGTACTTC.

This clonotype was detected many times. The rearrangement links TRBV5-1 to TRBJ1-1; 8 bases agree with TRBD1. Unmatched junction bases numbered 6, after V lost 4 bases and J lost 4 bases. The V gene's germline CDR1 is SGHRS and CDR2 YFSETQ. The CDR3 runs to 14 residues. In DNA, the CDR3 is TGCGCCAGCAGCGGCGGACAGGGTTCCACTGAAGCTTTCTTT. Translation gives CASSGGQGSTEAFF.

This clonotype showed up many times. The J gene is TRBJ2-7, the V gene TRBV5-8; no clear D. This CDR3 is 14 amino acids long. Germline V lookup: CDR1 SGHTS, CDR2 YDEGEE. With 4 bases removed from V and 2 bases from J, the gap between germline ends came to 13 bases. The CDR3 sequence: CASSPPGLTYEQYF. CDR3 DNA sequence: TGTGCCAGCAGCCCCCCTGGGCTTACCTACGAGCAGTACTTC.

Ten or more counts support this clonotype. This sequence joins TRBV20-1 and TRBJ1-6, with 9 bases fitting TRBD1. The J segment lost 6 bases and the V segment lost 5 bases, leaving 5 bases of the junction unmatched. The CDR3 consists of 14 residues. CDR1 and CDR2 (germline): DFQATT, SNEGSKA (reference sequence). The CDR3 DNA reads as TGCAGTGCTCCGGACAGGGGAGGTAATTCACCCCTCCACTTT. It specifies CSAPDRGGNSPLHF.

The table lists this clonotype with many counts. The V call is TRBV2, the J call TRBJ2-5; D is possibly TRBD1 (6 bases). The ends were cut back, 1 base at V and 7 bases at J, with 10 bases in the middle. Germline V CDR1 and CDR2: SNHLY, FYNNEI. CDR3 length: 13 amino acids. CDR3 sequence: CASSEDRAGTQYF. The CDR3 DNA is TGTGCCAGCAGTGAAGACAGGGCGGGGACCCAGTACTTC. Full variable domain (outside the CDR3, taken from reference TRBV2 and TRBJ2-5): EPEVTQTPSHQVTQMGQEVILRCVPISNHLYFYWYRQILGQKVEFLVSFYNNEISEKSEIFDDQFSVERPDGSNFTLKIRSTKLEDSAMYFCASSEDRAGTQYFGPGTRLLVL.

In this sample, this clonotype turned up a few times. A much larger clone sits a single nucleotide away, making a read error possible. The chain links TRBV3-1 to TRBJ2-2; 9 nucleotides agree with TRBD1. Germline CDR1 and CDR2: LGHDT and YNNKEL (reference sequence). Trimming at V came to 4 bases and at J to 1 base, leaving 1 base not matched to a gene. This CDR3 spans 15 amino acids. The CDR3 coding sequence is TGTGCCAGCAGCCCGGGACAGGGGAACACCGGGGAGCTGTTTTTT. This sequence encodes CASSPGQGNTGELFF.

This rearrangement joins TRBV7-2 to TRBJ2-6; 8 positions agree with TRBD1. Germline assignment: CDR1 SGHTA and CDR2 FQGNSA. Trimming took 10 bases from V and 0 from J; bases not matched to a gene: 14. The length of the CDR3 is 18 residues. CDR3 in DNA: TGTGCCAAGAGCTTCTGGCCAGGGGGCCTCTCTGGGGCCAACGTCCTGACTTTC. This sequence encodes CAKSFWPGGLSGANVLTF.

This clonotype was seen ten or more times. The chain is built from TRBV19 and TRBJ1-5; D gene unclear. V was pared by 7 bases and J by 3 bases, with 10 bases between. The germline V gene has CDR1 LNHDA and CDR2 SQIVND (reference sequence). The CDR3 extends over 13 amino acids. This chain's CDR3 is CASNLEPNQPQHF. In DNA, the CDR3 is TGTGCCAGTAATTTGGAGCCCAATCAGCCCCAGCATTTT.

In this sample, this clonotype turned up many times. J is TRBJ1-6 and V is TRBV12-3 or TRBV12-4; D not resolved. The CDR3 contains 12 residues. The V end was cut by 6 bases, the J end by 8 bases, with 8 bases between. The CDR3: CASSSGDSPLHF. DNA for the CDR3: TGTGCCAGCAGCAGCGGGGATTCACCCCTCCACTTT.

The table lists this clonotype with many counts. This rearrangement joins TRBV12-3 or TRBV12-4 to TRBJ1-5; D is uncertain. Deletions cut 6 bases from V and 0 bases from J, with 6 bases between. This CDR3 contains 13 residues. Written as DNA, the CDR3 is TGTGCCAGCAGGGAATATAGCAATCAGCCCCAGCATTTT. Its protein product is CASREYSNQPQHF.

This clonotype appeared many times. The V gene is TRBV2, the J gene TRBJ2-5; perhaps TRBD1 as D (6 bases). Germline-derived CDR1 and CDR2 are SNHLY and FYNNEI. V lost 6 bases, J lost 4 bases, and 15 bases lay in between. This CDR3 region has 14 residues. Written as DNA, the CDR3 is TGTGCCAGCAGAGACCTACAGGGTCCAGAGACCCAGTACTTC. This codes for CASRDLQGPETQYF.

This clonotype has a count of ten or more. This chain uses TRBV9 with TRBJ2-7, with no clear D. V lost 0 bases and J lost 2, with 9 bases in between. The CDR3 spans 14 residues. The V gene's germline CDR1 is SGDLS and CDR2 YYNGEE. The CDR3 DNA follows: TGTGCCAGCAGCGTAGAGGGCGGCGCCTACGAGCAGTACTTC. Translation gives CASSVEGGAYEQYF.

At least ten counts were recorded for this clonotype. The CDR3 region has the DNA TGTGCCAGCAGCAGCCCGGTGAGCTCTGGAAACACCATATATTTT. Its translation is CASSSPVSSGNTIYF. The chain couples TRBV6-1 to TRBJ1-3; D is undetermined. Germline V gene data show CDR1 as MNHNS and CDR2 as SASEGT. This CDR3 comprises 15 residues. V was trimmed by 6 bases and J by 0 bases, leaving 12 bases between them.

This clonotype was observed many times. The chain combines TRBV7-8 with TRBJ2-2; 13 bases align to TRBD2. Germline assignment: CDR1 SGHVS and CDR2 FQNEAQ. J was trimmed by 6 bases and V by 8 bases; bases with no gene match: 9. CDR3 length: 16 amino acids. This CDR3 reads CASAGTSGTRAGELFF. Written as DNA, the CDR3 is TGTGCCAGCGCCGGGACTAGCGGGACCCGGGCCGGGGAGCTGTTTTTT. Supplemented by reference TRBV7-8 and TRBJ2-2, the full variable domain reads GAGVSQSPRYKVAKRGQDVALRCDPISGHVSLFWYQQALGQGPEFLTYFQNEAQLDKSGLPSDRFFAERPEGSVSTLKIQRTQQEDSAVYLCASAGTSGTRAGELFFGEGSRLTVL.

There are many counts of this clonotype. The chain combines TRBV7-2 with TRBJ2-4, with D perhaps TRBD1 (6 bases). V lost 5 bases and J lost 1, with 9 bases in between. The CDR3 is 14 residues long. Germline CDR1 and CDR2: SGHTA and FQGNSA. CDR3 nucleotide sequence: TGTGCCAGCAGCCCTGACAGGGCCAAAAACATTCAGTACTTC. Translated: CASSPDRAKNIQYF.

Ten or more counts support this clonotype. The CDR3 loop is CASSVATEGERGTNTGELFF. The CDR3 coding sequence is TGTGCCAGCAGCGTAGCTACGGAGGGGGAGCGGGGGACGAACACCGGGGAGCTGTTTTTT. This sequence joins TRBV9 and TRBJ2-2; 8 positions agree with TRBD2. The junction had 13 bases not matched to a gene; V was cut back by 0 bases and J by 0 bases. The CDR3 has 20 amino acids. Germline V gene lookup returns CDR1 SGDLS and CDR2 YYNGEE.

This clonotype has at least ten counts. J is TRBJ2-2 and V is TRBV24-1, with 9 bases matching TRBD1. V was clipped by 10 bases and J by 4 bases; unmatched bases: 9. Per germline, CDR1 KGHDR and CDR2 SFDVKD. The length of the CDR3 is 15 residues. The CDR3: CATGPSGQGTGELFF. Here the CDR3 DNA reads TGTGCCACGGGGCCCTCGGGACAGGGCACCGGGGAGCTGTTTTTT.

This clonotype was seen ten or more times. This CDR3 reads CASSLVGSQETQYF. The CDR3 DNA reads TGTGCCAGCAGCTTAGTTGGCAGCCAAGAGACCCAGTACTTC. The chain is built from TRBV7-2 and TRBJ2-5; D is unresolved. V was cut by 1 base and J by 1 base, with 7 bases left in between. The CDR3 is 14 residues long. Germline V gene sequence: CDR1 SGHTA, CDR2 FQGNSA.

This clonotype has at least ten counts. The J gene is TRBJ2-7, the V gene TRBV24-1, with D possibly TRBD1 on 6 matching bases. The V end lost 5 bases, the J end lost 4 bases, and 17 bases lay between the germline ends. The CDR3 is 15 amino acids. From germline, CDR1 is KGHDR and CDR2 SFDVKD. CDR3 DNA: TGTGCCACCAGTGCCAAACAGGGCCCAGGGTACGAGCAGTACTTC. The encoded protein is CATSAKQGPGYEQYF.

The V and J genes are TRBV6-1 and TRBJ2-5, with 8 bases lining up with TRBD2. The CDR3 length is 13 residues. Germline CDR1 and CDR2: MNHNS and SASEGT. V shed 7 bases and J 5 bases; nucleotides not matched to a gene: 6. CDR3 residues: CASKSGRQETQYF. The CDR3 DNA reads as TGTGCCAGCAAAAGCGGGAGACAGGAGACCCAGTACTTC.

This clonotype was observed many times. The rearrangement uses TRBV27 and TRBJ2-5; 12 bases align to TRBD2. The CDR3 has 18 amino acids. V lost 7 bases, J lost 3 bases, and 15 bases stayed unmatched. Germline assignment: CDR1 MNHEY and CDR2 SMNVEV (reference sequence). CDR3 residues: CASIGLAGGNVGKETQYF. The CDR3 region has the DNA TGTGCCAGCATCGGGCTAGCGGGAGGGAATGTGGGGAAAGAGACCCAGTACTTC.

Ten or more counts support this clonotype. This chain joins TRBV20-1 and TRBJ2-7; unclear D gene. From germline, CDR1 is DFQATT and CDR2 SNEGSKA (reference sequence). The CDR3 length is 12 residues. Trimming left V 0 bases short and J 4 bases short, with 7 bases between. CDR3 DNA sequence: TGCAGTGCTAGAGATAAGGGTTACGAGCAGTACTTC. Translation gives CSARDKGYEQYF.

This clonotype was picked up many times. This chain joins TRBV28 and TRBJ2-7; maybe TRBD1 (6 bases). Trimming removed 6 bases from V and 2 bases from J, with 11 bases in between. The CDR3 has 13 residues. Germline values: CDR1 MDHEN, CDR2 SYDVKM. CDR3 sequence reads: CASRDSLTYEQYF. Written as DNA, the CDR3 is TGTGCCAGCAGGGACAGCCTCACCTACGAGCAGTACTTC. Drawing the rest from reference TRBV28 and TRBJ2-7, the complete variable domain is DVKVTQSSRYLVKRTGEKVFLECVQDMDHENMFWYRQDPGLGLRLIYFSYDVKMKEKGDIPEGYSVSREKKERFSLILESASTNQTSMYLCASRDSLTYEQYFGPGTRLTVT.

This clonotype appeared many times. This chain's CDR3 is CASRPMNTEAFF. The CDR3 coding sequence is TGTGCCTCGCGACCTATGAACACTGAAGCTTTCTTT. This chain links TRBV30 with TRBJ1-1; no firm D call. V was clipped by 7 bases and J by 0 bases, with 9 bases between them. The germline gives CDR1 GTSNPN, CDR2 SVGIG (reference sequence). CDR3 length equals 12 residues.

This clonotype was counted many times. The J gene is TRBJ2-5, the V gene TRBV14, with D unclear. Trimming removed 1 base at V and 7 bases at J, with 13 bases between. The germline V gene has CDR1 SGHDN and CDR2 FVKESK. The length of the CDR3 is 14 residues. Written as DNA, the CDR3 is TGTGCCAGCAGCCAAGGAACGAGTCTAGGGACCCAGTACTTC. It specifies CASSQGTSLGTQYF.

The table lists this clonotype with many counts. The chain carries TRBV7-2 and TRBJ1-1; 7 positions match TRBD1. V gave up 2 bases and J gave up 0 bases; unmatched junction bases: 3. The CDR3 length is 15 residues. Per the germline V gene, CDR1 is SGHTA and CDR2 is FQGNSA. The CDR3 DNA is TGTGCCAGCAGCTTACAGGGGGGACTGAACACTGAAGCTTTCTTT. It codes for CASSLQGGLNTEAFF.